The count of the clone carrying this T cell receptor (beta chain) is one. This sample is drawn from a study of blood T cell repertoires in COVID-19. Whole-study context: Samples taken during acute and convalescent COVID-19 were collected in the United States, Italy and Spain. PBMCs, B-cell-depleted T cells, or T cells were the source of the cDNA or gDNA that made up the material.

Germline V gene sequence: CDR1 LGHDT, CDR2 YNNKEL (reference sequence). The CDR3 covers 15 residues. Unmatched junction bases numbered 3, after V lost 1 base and J lost 4 bases. Patients in Seattle were enrolled during active infection, then followed longitudinally. In the original analysis: Estimates of nucleated cell counts were drawn from the amplification of reference gene primers. The data were produced by immunoSEQ multiplex PCR, yet TCRdb's version contains in-frame clones alone and is incomplete. The V and J calls and clone size come from that table; D and trimming were worked out from the DNA. The repertoire holds 87,000 or so clones, with about 90% as singletons.

The sample was peripheral blood. This receptor was taken from a man aged 18 to 30 with COVID-19, enrolled during active disease. J is TRBJ2-3 and V is TRBV3-1 (or the pseudogene TRBV3-2); the match to TRBD2 covers 9 bases. CDR3 in amino acids: CASSQVAGGSDTQYF. The CDR3, as DNA: TGTGCCAGCAGCCAAGTTGCGGGAGGGTCAGATACGCAGTATTTT.